A selection of T cell receptor beta chains follows, all from one sample in a study of blood T cell repertoires in COVID-19. Libraries were prepared by immunoSEQ multiplex PCR; TCRdb keeps only in-frame clonotypes and omits some of them. The sample includes about 190,000 clones, approximately 86% seen only once; the top ten take about 1%. The sample was peripheral blood. Source of these receptors: a man aged 25-45 years with acute or convalescent COVID-19. Both conserved end residues are part of each CDR3. Fields, in order: V gene, clone size, D gene, J gene, CDR3 DNA, CDR3 protein. D genes are given only for firm matches. For some rows the clone size is stated as once, few or many, or as a class when expanded; others skip it.

TRBV7-9	once	TRBD1	TRBJ1-4	TGTGCCAGCAGCCAACAGGGGGCGGGTGAAAAACTGTTTTTT	CASSQQGAGEKLFF
TRBV5-6	.	.	TRBJ1-5	TGTGCCAGCAGCTTGGCCGGGGGGGCCTACAATCAGCCCCAGCATTTT	CASSLAGGAYNQPQHF
TRBV20-1	.	.	TRBJ2-7	TGCAGTGCTAGTTCGCCTTCGGAGTCCTACGAGCAGTACTTC	CSASSPSESYEQYF
TRBV7-2	.	TRBD2	TRBJ2-4	TGTGCCAGCAGCTTGGAGCGGGGGGGCCTGAACATTCAGTACTTC	CASSLERGGLNIQYF
TRBV5-1	.	TRBD1	TRBJ2-2	TGCGCCAGCAGCTCGGGACAGGCGCGTACCGGGGAGCTGTTTTTT	CASSSGQARTGELFF
TRBV9	.	.	TRBJ2-3	TGTGCCAGCAGCGTAGGCCAACCAATCGGTAGTACGCAGTATTTT	CASSVGQPIGSTQYF
TRBV24-1	.	TRBD2	TRBJ2-3	TGTGCCACCAGTGATGGGTTCGCCGAGCGGGGGAGCACAGATACGCAGTATTTT	CATSDGFAERGSTDTQYF
TRBV5-5	.	TRBD1	TRBJ1-5	TGTGCCAGCAGCCCCTTAAGACAGGGGCAGGGGGGCAATCAGCCCCAGCATTTT	CASSPLRQGQGGNQPQHF
TRBV7-2	.	TRBD2	TRBJ2-3	TGTGCCAGCAGCTTAGGGTCCCTAGCGGTGTCTACCACAGATACGCAGTATTTT	CASSLGSLAVSTTDTQYF
TRBV4-1	.	.	TRBJ1-4	TGCGCCAGCAGCCCGGCGGGGCCAACTAATGAAAAACTGTTTTTT	CASSPAGPTNEKLFF
TRBV15	.	.	TRBJ1-1	TGTGCCACCAGCAGAGAAGACAGTCACTCCGCTGAAGCTTTCTTT	CATSREDSHSAEAFF
TRBV19	once	TRBD2	TRBJ2-1	TGTGCCAGTGGCCTAGCGGGAGGGGTCTACAATGAGCAGTTCTTC	CASGLAGGVYNEQFF
TRBV29-1	.	.	TRBJ2-5	TGCAGCGTTGAACGTCTCAGGGGATACCAAGAGACCCAGTACTTC	CSVERLRGYQETQYF
TRBV6-5	once	TRBD1	TRBJ2-3	TGTGCCAGCAGTCACAGGGGTTGGAGCACAGATACGCAGTATTTT	CASSHRGWSTDTQYF
TRBV27	.	TRBD1	TRBJ1-5	TGTGCCAGCAGACCCGGGACAGTCAAAAAAAAGAATCAGCCCCAGCATTTT	CASRPGTVKKKNQPQHF
TRBV12-3/TRBV12-4	.	.	TRBJ2-7	TGTGCCAGCAGTTTTCAGGTCTACGAGCAGTACTTC	CASSFQVYEQYF
TRBV28	.	TRBD2	TRBJ2-5	TGTGCCAGCAGTCTAACGCGACTAGCGGGAGGGACGTACCAAGAGACCCAGTACTTC	CASSLTRLAGGTYQETQYF
TRBV7-8	.	.	TRBJ2-1	TGTGCCAGCAGCTTAGTGAGTATTTCGAGGCATGAGCAGTTCTTC	CASSLVSISRHEQFF
TRBV5-4	.	.	TRBJ1-6	TGTGCCAGCAGCACAGGGAATTCACCCCTCCACTTT	CASSTGNSPLHF
TRBV24-1	once	.	TRBJ2-7	TGTGCCACCAGGGGGCGGATCCCCTACGAGCAGTACTTC	CATRGRIPYEQYF
TRBV28	.	.	TRBJ2-1	TGTGCCAGCCGAGATAACAATGAGCAGTTCTTC	CASRDNNEQFF